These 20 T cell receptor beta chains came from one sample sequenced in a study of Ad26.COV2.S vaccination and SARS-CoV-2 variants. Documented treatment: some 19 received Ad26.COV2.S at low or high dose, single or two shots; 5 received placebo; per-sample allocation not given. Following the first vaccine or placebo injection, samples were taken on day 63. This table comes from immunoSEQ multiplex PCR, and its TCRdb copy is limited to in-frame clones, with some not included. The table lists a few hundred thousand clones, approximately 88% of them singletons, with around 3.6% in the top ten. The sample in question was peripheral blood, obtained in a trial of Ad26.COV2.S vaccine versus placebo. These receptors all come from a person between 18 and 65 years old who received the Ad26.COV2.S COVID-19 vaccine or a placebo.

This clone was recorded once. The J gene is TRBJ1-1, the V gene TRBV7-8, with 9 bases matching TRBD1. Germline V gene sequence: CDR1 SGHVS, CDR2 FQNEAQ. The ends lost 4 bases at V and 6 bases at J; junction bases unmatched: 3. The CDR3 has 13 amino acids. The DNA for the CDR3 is TGTGCCAGCAGCTACAGGGGGCGGGCTGAAGCTTTCTTT. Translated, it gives CASSYRGRAEAFF.

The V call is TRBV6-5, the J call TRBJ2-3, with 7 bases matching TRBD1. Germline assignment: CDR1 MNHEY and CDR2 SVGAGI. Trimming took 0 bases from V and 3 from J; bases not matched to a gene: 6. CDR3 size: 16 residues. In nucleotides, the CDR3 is TGTGCCAGCAGTTACTCGCTTAGGGGGCTGACAGATACGCAGTATTTT. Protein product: CASSYSLRGLTDTQYF.

Here the CDR3 DNA reads TGTGCCAGTAGTGCCCTCTACAGTTACCGTACTAGCGGGGCTAGCACAGATACGCAGTATTTT. It yields the protein CASSALYSYRTSGASTDTQYF. The chain uses TRBV19 and TRBJ2-3; 10 nucleotides align to TRBD2. This CDR3 has 21 amino acids. Germline V gene sequence: CDR1 LNHDA, CDR2 SQIVND (reference sequence). With V trimmed by 5 bases and J by 0 bases, 20 bases remained unmatched.

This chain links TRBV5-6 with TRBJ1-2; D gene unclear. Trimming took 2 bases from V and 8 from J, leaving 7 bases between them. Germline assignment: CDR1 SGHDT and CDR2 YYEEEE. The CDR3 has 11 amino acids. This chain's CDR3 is CASSFGVGYTF. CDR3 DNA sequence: TGTGCCAGCAGCTTCGGGGTCGGCTACACCTTC.

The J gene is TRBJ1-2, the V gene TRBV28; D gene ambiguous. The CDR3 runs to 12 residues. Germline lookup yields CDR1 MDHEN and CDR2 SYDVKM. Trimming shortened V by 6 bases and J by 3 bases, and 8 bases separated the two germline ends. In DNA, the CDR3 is TGTGCCAGCAGACGACAAGACTATGGCTACACCTTC. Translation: CASRRQDYGYTF.

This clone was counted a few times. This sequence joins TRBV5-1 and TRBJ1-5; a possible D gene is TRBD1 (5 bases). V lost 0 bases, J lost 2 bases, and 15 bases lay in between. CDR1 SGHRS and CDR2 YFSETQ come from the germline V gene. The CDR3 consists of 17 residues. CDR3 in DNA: TGCGCCAGCAGCTTGGCCCCGGGGGGGGAGGGCAATCAGCCCCAGCATTTT. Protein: CASSLAPGGEGNQPQHF. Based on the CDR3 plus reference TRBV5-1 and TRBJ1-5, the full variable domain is KAGVTQTPRYLIKTRGQQVTLSCSPISGHRSVSWYQQTPGQGLQFLFEYFSETQRNKGNFPGRFSGRQFSNSRSEMNVSTLELGDSALYLCASSLAPGGEGNQPQHFGDGTRLSIL.

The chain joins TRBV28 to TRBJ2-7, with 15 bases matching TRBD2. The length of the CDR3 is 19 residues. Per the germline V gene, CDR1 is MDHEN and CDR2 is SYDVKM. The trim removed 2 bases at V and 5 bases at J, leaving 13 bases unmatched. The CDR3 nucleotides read TGTGCCAGCAGTTTAACTCACCCGGGACTAGCGGGGGGACAAAACGAGCAGTACTTC. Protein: CASSLTHPGLAGGQNEQYF.

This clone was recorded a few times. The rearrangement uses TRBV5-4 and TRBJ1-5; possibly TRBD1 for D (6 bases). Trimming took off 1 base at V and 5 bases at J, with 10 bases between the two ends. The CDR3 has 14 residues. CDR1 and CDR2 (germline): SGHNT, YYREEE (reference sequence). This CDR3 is CASSLQGTDQPQHF. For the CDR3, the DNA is TGTGCCAGCAGCTTGCAGGGGACCGATCAGCCCCAGCATTTT.

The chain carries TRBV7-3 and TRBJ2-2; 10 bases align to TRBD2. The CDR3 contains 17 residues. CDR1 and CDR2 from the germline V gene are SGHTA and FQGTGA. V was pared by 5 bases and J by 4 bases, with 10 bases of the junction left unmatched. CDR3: CASSVNLAGASTGELFF. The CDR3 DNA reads TGTGCCAGCAGCGTTAATCTAGCGGGGGCATCCACCGGGGAGCTGTTTTTT.

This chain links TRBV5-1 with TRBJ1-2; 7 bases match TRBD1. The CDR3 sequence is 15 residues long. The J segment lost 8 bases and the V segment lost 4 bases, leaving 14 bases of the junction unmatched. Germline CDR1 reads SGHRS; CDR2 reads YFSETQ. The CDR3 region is CASSLGGTGESGYTF. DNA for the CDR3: TGCGCCAGCAGCCTCGGGGGAACAGGGGAGAGCGGCTACACCTTC.

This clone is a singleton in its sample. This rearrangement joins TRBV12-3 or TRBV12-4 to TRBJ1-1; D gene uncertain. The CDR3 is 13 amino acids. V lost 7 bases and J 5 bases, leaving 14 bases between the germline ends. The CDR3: CASTRSGNTEAFF. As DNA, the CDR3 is TGTGCCAGCACCAGATCTGGGAATACTGAAGCTTTCTTT.

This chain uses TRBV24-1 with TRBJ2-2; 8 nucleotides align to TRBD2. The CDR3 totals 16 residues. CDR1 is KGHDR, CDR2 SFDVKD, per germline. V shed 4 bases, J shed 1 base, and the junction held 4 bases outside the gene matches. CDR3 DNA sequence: TGTGCCACCAGTGAGCTAGCGGGCTTGAACACCGGGGAGCTGTTTTTT. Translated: CATSELAGLNTGELFF.

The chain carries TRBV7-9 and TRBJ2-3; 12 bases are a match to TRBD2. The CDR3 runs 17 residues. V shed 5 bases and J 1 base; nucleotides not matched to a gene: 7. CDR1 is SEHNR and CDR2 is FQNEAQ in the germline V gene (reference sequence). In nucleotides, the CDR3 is TGTGCCAGCAGCAGGCAACTAGCGGGGGGAGGCACAGATACGCAGTATTTT. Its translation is CASSRQLAGGGTDTQYF.

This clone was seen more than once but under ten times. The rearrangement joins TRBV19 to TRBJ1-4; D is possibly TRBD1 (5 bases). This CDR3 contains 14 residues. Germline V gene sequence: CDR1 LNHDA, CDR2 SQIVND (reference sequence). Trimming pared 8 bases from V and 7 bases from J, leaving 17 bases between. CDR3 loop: CASRNRDQGEKLFF. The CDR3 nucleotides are TGTGCCAGTCGCAACCGGGACCAGGGTGAAAAACTGTTTTTT. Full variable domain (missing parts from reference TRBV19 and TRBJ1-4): DGGITQSPKYLFRKEGQNVTLSCEQNLNHDAMYWYRQDPGQGLRLIYYSQIVNDFQKGDIAEGYSVSREKKESFPLTVTSAQKNPTAFYLCASRNRDQGEKLFFGSGTQLSVL.

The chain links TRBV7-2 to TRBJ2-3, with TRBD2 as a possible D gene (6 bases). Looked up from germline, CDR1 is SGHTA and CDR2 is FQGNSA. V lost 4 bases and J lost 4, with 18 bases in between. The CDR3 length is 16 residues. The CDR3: CASSSFRLGGSDTQYF. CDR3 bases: TGTGCCAGCAGCTCCTTCCGCCTCGGAGGGTCAGATACGCAGTATTTT.

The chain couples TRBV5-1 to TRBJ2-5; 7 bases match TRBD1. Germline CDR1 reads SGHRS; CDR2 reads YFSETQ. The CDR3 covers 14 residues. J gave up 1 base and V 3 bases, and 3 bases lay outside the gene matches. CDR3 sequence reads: CASSSQGVQETQYF. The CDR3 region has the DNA TGCGCCAGCAGCTCGCAGGGGGTCCAAGAGACCCAGTACTTC.

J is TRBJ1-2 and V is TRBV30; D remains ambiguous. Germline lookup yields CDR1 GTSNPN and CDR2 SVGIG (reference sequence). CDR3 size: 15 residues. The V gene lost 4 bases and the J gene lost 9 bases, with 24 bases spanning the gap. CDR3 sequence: CAWIGPPESIDSYTF. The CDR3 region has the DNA TGTGCCTGGATTGGCCCCCCTGAATCCATCGATAGCTACACCTTC. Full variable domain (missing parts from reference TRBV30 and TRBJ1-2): SQTIHQWPATLVQPVGSPLSLECTVEGTSNPNLYWYRQAAGRGLQLLFYSVGIGQISSEVPQNLSASRPQDRQFILSSKKLLLSDSGFYLCAWIGPPESIDSYTFGSGTRLTVV.

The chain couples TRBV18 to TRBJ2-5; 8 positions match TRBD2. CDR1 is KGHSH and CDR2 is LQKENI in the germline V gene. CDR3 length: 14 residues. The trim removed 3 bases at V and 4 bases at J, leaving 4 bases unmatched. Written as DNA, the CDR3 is TGTGCCAGCTCACCTGGACGGGAGGGAGAGACCCAGTACTTC. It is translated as CASSPGREGETQYF.

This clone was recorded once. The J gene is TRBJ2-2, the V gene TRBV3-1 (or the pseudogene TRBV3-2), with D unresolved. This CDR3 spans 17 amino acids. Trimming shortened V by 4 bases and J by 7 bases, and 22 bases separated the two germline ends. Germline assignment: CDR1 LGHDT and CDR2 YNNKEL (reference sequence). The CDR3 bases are TGTGCCAGCAGCCCAACTGCAAACCTTGGGGTTATCGGGGAGCTGTTTTTT. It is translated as CASSPTANLGVIGELFF.

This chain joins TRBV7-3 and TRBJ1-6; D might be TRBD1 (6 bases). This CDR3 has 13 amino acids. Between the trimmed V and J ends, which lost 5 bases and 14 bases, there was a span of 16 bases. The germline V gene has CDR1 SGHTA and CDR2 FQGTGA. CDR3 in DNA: TGTGCCAGCAGCCAGGGGCCAGTGGTAGCCCTCCACTTT. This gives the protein CASSQGPVVALHF.